This TCR beta chain was identified in a study of T cell responses to AZD1222 COVID-19 vaccine. Regarding this clone: Its target is not known.

CDR3 length equals 15 residues. The germline gives CDR1 SGHRS, CDR2 YFSETQ. Trimming removed 4 bases at V and 4 bases at J, with 17 bases between. Findings and limits, study-wide: The CD4 TCRs associated with vaccination extended across spike and predominated at 160-218 and 743-854.

TCRdb's copy holds only in-frame clones and misses some; the assay was immunoSEQ multiplex PCR. Among roughly 130,000 clones listed, 88% were seen once. V is TRBV5-1 and J is TRBJ2-5; D may be TRBD2 (5 bases). The material was peripheral blood, obtained on day 0 of MenACWY control vaccination. The receptor was derived from an adult in good health. In DNA form, the CDR3 reads TGCGCCAGCAGCGTGGAGGACGGGCCTAGAGAGACCCAGTACTTC. Its translation: CASSVEDGPRETQYF.